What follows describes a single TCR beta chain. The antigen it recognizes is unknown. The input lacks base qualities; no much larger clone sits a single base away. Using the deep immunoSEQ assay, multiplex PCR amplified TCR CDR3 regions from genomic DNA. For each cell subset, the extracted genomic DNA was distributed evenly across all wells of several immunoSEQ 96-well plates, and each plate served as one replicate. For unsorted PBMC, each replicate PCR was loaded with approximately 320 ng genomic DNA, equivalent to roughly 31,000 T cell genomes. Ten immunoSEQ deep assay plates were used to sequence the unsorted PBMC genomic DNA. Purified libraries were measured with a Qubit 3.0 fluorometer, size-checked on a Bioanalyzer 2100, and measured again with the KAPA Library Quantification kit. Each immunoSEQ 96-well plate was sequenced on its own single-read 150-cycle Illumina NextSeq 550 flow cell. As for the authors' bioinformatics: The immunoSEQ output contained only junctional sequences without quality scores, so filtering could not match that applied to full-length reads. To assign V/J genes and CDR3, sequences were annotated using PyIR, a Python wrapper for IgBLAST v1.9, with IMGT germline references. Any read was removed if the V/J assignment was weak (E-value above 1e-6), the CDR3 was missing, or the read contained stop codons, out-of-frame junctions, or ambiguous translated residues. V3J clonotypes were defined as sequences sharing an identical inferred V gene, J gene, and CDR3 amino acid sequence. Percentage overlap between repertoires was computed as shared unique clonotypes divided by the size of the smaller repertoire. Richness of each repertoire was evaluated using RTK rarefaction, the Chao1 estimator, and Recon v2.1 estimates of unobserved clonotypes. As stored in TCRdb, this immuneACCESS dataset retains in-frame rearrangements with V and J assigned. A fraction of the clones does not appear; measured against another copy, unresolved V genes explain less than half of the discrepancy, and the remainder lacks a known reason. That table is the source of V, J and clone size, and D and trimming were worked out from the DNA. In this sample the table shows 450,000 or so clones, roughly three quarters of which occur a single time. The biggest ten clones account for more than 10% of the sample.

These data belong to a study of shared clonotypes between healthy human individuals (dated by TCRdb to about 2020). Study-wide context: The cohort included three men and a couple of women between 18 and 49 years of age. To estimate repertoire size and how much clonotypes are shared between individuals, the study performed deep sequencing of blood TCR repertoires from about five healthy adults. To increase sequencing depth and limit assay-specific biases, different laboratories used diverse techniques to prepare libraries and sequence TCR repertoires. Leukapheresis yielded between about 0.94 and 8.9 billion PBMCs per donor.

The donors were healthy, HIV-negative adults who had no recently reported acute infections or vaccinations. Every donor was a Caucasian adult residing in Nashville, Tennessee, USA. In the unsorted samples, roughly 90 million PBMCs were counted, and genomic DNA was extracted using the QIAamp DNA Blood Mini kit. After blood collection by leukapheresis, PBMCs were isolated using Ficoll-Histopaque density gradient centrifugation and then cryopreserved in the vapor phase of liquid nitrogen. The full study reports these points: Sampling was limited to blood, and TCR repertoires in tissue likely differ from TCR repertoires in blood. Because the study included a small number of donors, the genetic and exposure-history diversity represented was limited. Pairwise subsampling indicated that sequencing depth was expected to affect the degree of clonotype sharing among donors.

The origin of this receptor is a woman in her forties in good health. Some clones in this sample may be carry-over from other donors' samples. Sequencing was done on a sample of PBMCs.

Here is the DNA: TGTGCCAGCAGCTTGAATAGGAATGAGCAGTTCTTC. It translates as CASSLNRNEQFF. Rearrangement joined TRBV5-6 to TRBJ2-1, with no confident D gene call. Spanning cysteine to phenylalanine, the CDR3 consists of 12 amino acids. The only DNA kept is the CDR3, 36 bases in frame from the first base. Sequences SGHDT (CDR1) and YYEEEE (CDR2) are obtained from the germline V gene. V is clipped by 1 base and J by 7 bases, and the sequence between their germline boundaries is 6 bases long.